These 30 T cell receptor beta chains were sequenced from one sample in a study of blood T cell repertoires in COVID-19. Clones were sequenced by immunoSEQ multiplex PCR, and TCRdb holds only the in-frame ones, with some missing. The data show about 150,000 clones, about 87% seen once. The sample comprised peripheral blood. Receptors were obtained from a man aged 80 or over with acute or convalescent COVID-19.

Here the CDR3 DNA reads TGTGCCAGCAATGCGGGGGGCTACTACGAGCAGTACTTC. It is translated as CASNAGGYYEQYF. V usage is TRBV2 and J usage is TRBJ2-7, with 8 bases matching TRBD2. CDR3 length: 13 amino acids. CDR1 is SNHLY, CDR2 FYNNEI, per germline. Germline trimming cut 7 bases from V and 3 bases from J; bases unmatched to any gene: 5.

The V call is TRBV5-1, the J call TRBJ2-7; 9 bases agree with TRBD2. The CDR3 extends over 15 amino acids. Germline trimming cut 0 bases from V and 1 base from J; bases unmatched to any gene: 2. Germline V gene lookup returns CDR1 SGHRS and CDR2 YFSETQ. The CDR3 protein is CASSLASGASYEQYF. CDR3 nucleotide sequence: TGCGCCAGCAGCTTGGCTAGCGGGGCATCCTACGAGCAGTACTTC. The complete variable domain, with remaining parts taken from reference TRBV5-1 and TRBJ2-7, reads KAGVTQTPRYLIKTRGQQVTLSCSPISGHRSVSWYQQTPGQGLQFLFEYFSETQRNKGNFPGRFSGRQFSNSRSEMNVSTLELGDSALYLCASSLASGASYEQYFGPGTRLTVT.

The V gene is TRBV7-3, the J gene TRBJ2-5, with TRBD2 identical over 7 bases. The germline gives CDR1 SGHTA, CDR2 FQGTGA. The length of the CDR3 is 13 residues. Trimming removed 3 bases from V and 5 bases from J; junction bases left unmatched: 3. CDR3 amino acids: CASSLTSRETQYF. For the CDR3, the DNA is TGTGCCAGCAGCTTGACTAGCCGGGAGACCCAGTACTTC.

The chain recombines TRBV5-1 with TRBJ1-6, with 7 bases identical to TRBD1. V lost 9 bases, J lost 6 bases, and 6 bases stayed unmatched. This CDR3 is built from 13 residues. Germline V gene sequence: CDR1 SGHRS, CDR2 YFSETQ. The CDR3 protein is CANNNRGNSPLHF. The CDR3 DNA is TGCGCCAACAACAACAGGGGTAATTCACCCCTCCACTTT. The complete variable domain, with remaining parts taken from reference TRBV5-1 and TRBJ1-6, reads KAGVTQTPRYLIKTRGQQVTLSCSPISGHRSVSWYQQTPGQGLQFLFEYFSETQRNKGNFPGRFSGRQFSNSRSEMNVSTLELGDSALYLCANNNRGNSPLHFGNGTRLTVT.

The CDR3 nucleotides read TGCGCCAGCAGCCGGGACAGAACCTACGAGCAGTACTTC. It yields the protein CASSRDRTYEQYF. The V call is TRBV4-1, the J call TRBJ2-7, with 7 positions matching TRBD1. J was trimmed by 2 bases and V by 4 bases; bases with no gene match: 2. The V gene's germline CDR1 is MGHRA and CDR2 YSYEKL. The CDR3 is 13 amino acids.

The chain employs TRBV19 and TRBJ2-5; the D gene is possibly TRBD1 (6 bases). The V and J ends lost 4 bases and 1 base respectively, with 10 bases between them. There are 14 residues in the CDR3. Germline values: CDR1 LNHDA, CDR2 SQIVND (reference sequence). The chain's CDR3 is CASSTGTPQETQYF. CDR3 nucleotides: TGTGCCAGTAGTACTGGGACACCCCAAGAGACCCAGTACTTC.

V gene TRBV10-2 combines with J gene TRBJ1-1; D unclear. CDR1 WSHSY and CDR2 SAAADI come from the germline V gene. CDR3 length: 14 amino acids. V was cut by 0 bases and J by 7 bases, with 12 bases left in between. The CDR3 region is CASSESRQRIEAFF. CDR3 in DNA: TGCGCCAGCAGTGAGTCGAGGCAGAGGATTGAAGCTTTCTTT.

The chain has TRBV7-9 and TRBJ2-1; possibly TRBD1 for D (6 bases). Germline V lookup: CDR1 SEHNR, CDR2 FQNEAQ (reference sequence). The CDR3 is 15 residues long. Deletions cut 3 bases from V and 7 bases from J, with 16 bases between. CDR3 residues: CASSLPSQGKNEQFF. The CDR3 region has the DNA TGTGCCAGCAGCTTGCCGTCGCAGGGGAAGAATGAGCAGTTCTTC.

The chain joins TRBV11-1 to TRBJ2-5, with no clear D. The CDR3 sequence is 14 residues long. Trimming shortened V by 5 bases and J by 2 bases, and 12 bases separated the two germline ends. Germline CDR1 reads SGHAT; CDR2 reads FQDESV (reference sequence). CDR3 DNA: TGTGCCAGCAGCGACGGCGGTCCTCAAGAGACCCAGTACTTC. Translation gives CASSDGGPQETQYF.

V and J are TRBV30 and TRBJ1-1; D possibly corresponds to TRBD1 (6 bases). Trimming stripped 0 bases from V and 6 bases from J, with 17 bases between. Germline V gene sequence: CDR1 GTSNPN, CDR2 SVGIG (reference sequence). The CDR3 consists of 15 residues. The CDR3 nucleotides read TGTGCCTGGAGTGTACTGCCGACAGGATATGCTGAAGCTTTCTTT. Translation gives CAWSVLPTGYAEAFF.

The CDR3 nucleotides read TGTGCCAGCAGTACCCAGGGGGCGGATTCACCCCTCCACTTT. Amino acid sequence: CASSTQGADSPLHF. The rearrangement uses TRBV6-5 and TRBJ1-6, with TRBD1 identical over 8 bases. Germline V gene data show CDR1 as MNHEY and CDR2 as SVGAGI. The trim removed 5 bases at V and 8 bases at J, leaving 5 bases unmatched. The CDR3 has 14 amino acids.

The V gene is TRBV30, the J gene TRBJ2-3; D is undetermined. Trimming shortened V by 0 bases and J by 3 bases, and 7 bases separated the two germline ends. The length of the CDR3 is 13 residues. From germline, CDR1 is GTSNPN and CDR2 SVGIG (reference sequence). CDR3 amino acids: CAWSVVITDTQYF. CDR3 nucleotide sequence: TGTGCCTGGAGTGTTGTCATTACAGATACGCAGTATTTT.

Written as DNA, the CDR3 is TGTGCCAGCAGCCCCGGTGTGTCAGAGACCCAGTACTTC. Translating gives CASSPGVSETQYF. The chain links TRBV11-2 to TRBJ2-5; no clear D gene. CDR3 length: 13 amino acids. Germline V gene lookup returns CDR1 SGHAT and CDR2 FQNNGV. V dropped 5 bases and J dropped 4 bases, with 11 bases sitting between them. The full variable domain, completed using reference TRBV11-2 and TRBJ2-5, is EAGVAQSPRYKIIEKRQSVAFWCNPISGHATLYWYQQILGQGPKLLIQFQNNGVVDDSQLPKDRFSAERLKGVDSTLKIQPAKLEDSAVYLCASSPGVSETQYFGPGTRLLVL.

This clone was seen only a few times. V is TRBV19 and J is TRBJ2-5; D perhaps matches TRBD2 (6 bases). V lost 4 bases and J lost 5, with 17 bases in between. The CDR3 runs to 15 residues. The germline V gene has CDR1 LNHDA and CDR2 SQIVND (reference sequence). CDR3 coding DNA: TGTGCCAGTAGTACCCGTATCGGGACTTTTGAGACCCAGTACTTC. This encodes CASSTRIGTFETQYF.

V and J are TRBV5-6 and TRBJ2-1, with unresolved D. Germline V CDR1 and CDR2: SGHDT, YYEEEE. The CDR3 is 15 residues long. V was pared by 2 bases and J by 0 bases, with 9 bases between. The CDR3 DNA reads as TGTGCCAGCAGCTTCTCCCCCAGCTCCTACAATGAGCAGTTCTTC. Encoded protein: CASSFSPSSYNEQFF. Combining the CDR3 with reference TRBV5-6 and TRBJ2-1 gives the whole variable domain DAGVTQSPTHLIKTRGQQVTLRCSPKSGHDTVSWYQQALGQGPQFIFQYYEEEERQRGNFPDRFSGHQFPNYSSELNVNALLLGDSALYLCASSFSPSSYNEQFFGPGTRLTVL.

The chain recombines TRBV4-1 with TRBJ1-2; D is unclear. The CDR3 spans 14 residues. V was pared by 5 bases and J by 4 bases, with 14 bases between. In germline, CDR1 is MGHRA, CDR2 YSYEKL. CDR3 sequence: CASSSPARGYGYTF. The CDR3 DNA is TGCGCCAGCAGCTCGCCCGCCCGGGGCTATGGCTACACCTTC.

This chain links TRBV28 with TRBJ2-4; TRBD2 matches 11 bases. The trim removed 10 bases at V and 1 base at J, leaving 21 bases unmatched. CDR1 is MDHEN and CDR2 is SYDVKM in the germline V gene. The CDR3 is 20 amino acids. CDR3 sequence: CATPVVELAGAGGAKNIQYF. The CDR3 bases are TGTGCCACCCCAGTAGTAGAACTAGCGGGAGCGGGAGGGGCCAAAAACATTCAGTACTTC.

This clone showed up just once. This chain connects TRBV27 to TRBJ2-4; possible D gene TRBD1, 6 bases. CDR3 length equals 11 residues. Trimming shortened V by 8 bases and J by 7 bases, and 9 bases separated the two germline ends. The germline CDR1 and CDR2 sequences are MNHEY and SMNVEV (reference sequence). The CDR3 bases are TGTGCCAGCGGAAGGGGGAACATTCAGTACTTC. Residues: CASGRGNIQYF.

The V call is TRBV5-1, the J call TRBJ1-6; D uncertain. CDR1 SGHRS and CDR2 YFSETQ come from the germline V gene. Trimming shortened V by 4 bases and J by 5 bases, and 7 bases separated the two germline ends. The CDR3 is made up of 13 amino acids. CDR3: CASSPDNNSPLHF. The CDR3 DNA is TGCGCCAGCAGCCCAGATAATAATTCACCCCTCCACTTT. Variable domain in full (rest from reference TRBV5-1 and TRBJ1-6): KAGVTQTPRYLIKTRGQQVTLSCSPISGHRSVSWYQQTPGQGLQFLFEYFSETQRNKGNFPGRFSGRQFSNSRSEMNVSTLELGDSALYLCASSPDNNSPLHFGNGTRLTVT.

The V call is TRBV7-9, the J call TRBJ1-1; D perhaps matches TRBD1 (6 bases). The CDR3 runs to 15 residues. V was trimmed by 2 bases and J by 2 bases, leaving 12 bases between them. Germline CDR1 is SEHNR and CDR2 is FQNEAQ (reference sequence). This CDR3 reads CASSLSGRGNTEAFF. The CDR3 DNA follows: TGTGCCAGCAGCTTATCGGGCAGGGGAAACACTGAAGCTTTCTTT.

The rearrangement uses TRBV9 and TRBJ2-2, with D possibly matching TRBD2 (5 bases). V lost 0 bases and J lost 5, with 11 bases in between. This CDR3 comprises 15 residues. CDR1 and CDR2 (germline): SGDLS, YYNGEE. In DNA form, the CDR3 reads TGTGCCAGCAGCGTAGACAGAGGGTGGACCGGGGAGCTGTTTTTT. It translates to CASSVDRGWTGELFF.

V and J are TRBV11-2 and TRBJ1-1, with 8 bases identical to TRBD1. The CDR3 is 14 amino acids. Germline V gene sequence: CDR1 SGHAT, CDR2 FQNNGV. J gave up 1 base and V 3 bases, and 1 base lay outside the gene matches. The CDR3 here is CASSFGQGNTEAFF. CDR3 nucleotide sequence: TGTGCCAGCAGCTTTGGACAGGGGAACACTGAAGCTTTCTTT.

This chain joins TRBV21-1 and TRBJ2-5; TRBD2 reflects the table's D call only, with no check against the DNA. TRBV21-1 is shown as a pseudogene. The CDR3 runs to 12 residues. CDR3 loop: CASSPGEETQYF. CDR3 bases: TGTGCCAGCAGTCCGGGTGAAGAGACCCAGTACTTC.

The genes are TRBV5-1 and TRBJ2-5, with 9 bases lining up with TRBD2. The CDR3 is made up of 15 amino acids. The germline CDR1 and CDR2 sequences are SGHRS and YFSETQ. V dropped 1 base and J dropped 4; count of bases not matched to a gene: 5. CDR3 sequence reads: CASSLQRGESETQYF. Here the CDR3 DNA reads TGCGCCAGCAGCTTGCAGCGGGGGGAATCAGAGACCCAGTACTTC.

The chain combines TRBV5-4 with TRBJ1-2; tentatively, D is TRBD1 (6 bases). With 5 bases removed from V and 5 bases from J, the gap between germline ends came to 13 bases. Germline V gene data show CDR1 as SGHNT and CDR2 as YYREEE (reference sequence). This CDR3 spans 13 amino acids. In DNA, the CDR3 is TGTGCCAGCAGGCCACAGGGCCAATATGGCTACACCTTC. This encodes CASRPQGQYGYTF.

The table lists this clone with a count of one. This chain links TRBV2 with TRBJ2-7, with 11 nucleotides matching TRBD1. There are 17 residues in the CDR3. Germline trimming cut 4 bases from V and 4 bases from J; bases unmatched to any gene: 12. CDR1 and CDR2 (germline): SNHLY, FYNNEI. This CDR3 is CASSGWSRDRGRYEQYF. As DNA, the CDR3 is TGTGCCAGCAGTGGGTGGAGCCGGGACAGGGGGAGGTACGAGCAGTACTTC.

The chain carries TRBV3-1 (or the pseudogene TRBV3-2) and TRBJ1-2, with TRBD1 matching 7 bases. This CDR3 is 17 amino acids long. Trimming at V came to 4 bases and at J to 7 bases, leaving 18 bases not matched to a gene. The germline V gene encodes CDR1 LGHDT and CDR2 YNNKEL (reference sequence). The CDR3 bases are TGTGCCAGCAGCCTCTACTTAAGTCGACAGGGAGGCGGTGGCTACACCTTC. It specifies CASSLYLSRQGGGGYTF.

The rearrangement joins TRBV25-1 to TRBJ1-1; no clear D. V was pared by 8 bases and J by 0 bases, with 10 bases between. This CDR3 is built from 13 residues. Germline assignment: CDR1 MGHDK and CDR2 SYGVNS. The CDR3 loop is CASEGSMNTEAFF. For the CDR3, the DNA is TGTGCCAGCGAGGGATCAATGAACACTGAAGCTTTCTTT.

The gene calls are TRBV12-3 or TRBV12-4 and TRBJ1-1, with TRBD1 as a possible D gene (6 bases). The V end lost 1 base, the J end lost 13 bases, and 13 bases lay between the germline ends. The CDR3 sequence is 12 residues long. The CDR3: CASSLEGHRYFF. CDR3 nucleotides: TGTGCCAGCAGTTTAGAGGGACATAGGTATTTCTTT.

This clone was counted only a few times. The chain combines TRBV27 with TRBJ2-3; 7 positions match TRBD2. Trimming cost V 2 bases and J 4 bases; bases outside gene matches: 6. CDR1 and CDR2 from the germline V gene are MNHEY and SMNVEV (reference sequence). The CDR3 covers 15 residues. CDR3 in DNA: TGTGCCAGCAGTTTAAGCGGGACGTACCCAGATACGCAGTATTTT. Translated, it gives CASSLSGTYPDTQYF.